The 18 T cell receptor beta chains listed next were all sequenced from one sample in a study of blood T cells in healthy people across ages. A second roughly 7 to 11 cycle PCR used barcoded and J-beta primers. MiXCR, applied by TCRdb to the 5' RACE reads, yields one record per CDR3 protein. The sample has 1.6 million or so distinct CDR3 sequences, roughly a third seen once. Source material: blood. The receptors were sampled from a woman aged 30 to 39 in good health.

Only a few counts were recorded for this clonotype. V and J are TRBV7-9 and TRBJ2-7, with 10 nucleotides matching TRBD2. The CDR3 extends over 16 amino acids. Germline CDR1 SEHNR, CDR2 FQNEAQ (reference sequence). V dropped 4 bases and J dropped 5; count of bases not matched to a gene: 11. The DNA of the CDR3 is TGTGCCAGCAGCTCCAGCGGGGGGGCCCTTTTCGACGAGCAGTACTTC. As protein: CASSSSGGALFDEQYF.

This chain connects TRBV7-6 to TRBJ2-1; the D gene is possibly TRBD2 (5 bases). The germline V gene has CDR1 SGHVS and CDR2 FNYEAQ. The CDR3 covers 15 residues. The V gene lost 5 bases and the J gene lost 0 bases, with 11 bases spanning the gap. CDR3 nucleotide sequence: TGTGCCAGCAGCCGGCAGGAGGCCTCCTACAATGAGCAGTTCTTC. This encodes CASSRQEASYNEQFF.

This chain uses TRBV7-9 with TRBJ2-3, with TRBD1 identical over 8 bases. Looked up from germline, CDR1 is SEHNR and CDR2 is FQNEAQ (reference sequence). Trimming took 10 bases from V and 3 from J; bases not matched to a gene: 12. CDR3 size: 15 residues. The CDR3 bases are TGTGCCACCCAGCACCGGGACAGGCCTACAGATACGCAGTATTTT. Translation: CATQHRDRPTDTQYF.

The chain carries TRBV27 and TRBJ2-1; perhaps D is TRBD1 or TRBD2 (5 bases each). The CDR3 extends over 15 amino acids. Per the germline V gene, CDR1 is MNHEY and CDR2 is SMNVEV (reference sequence). Between the trimmed V and J ends, which lost 3 bases and 3 bases, there was a span of 12 bases. The CDR3 coding sequence is TGTGCCAGCAGTTTGGGGACGAGAAGCTACAATGAGCAGTTCTTC. It is translated as CASSLGTRSYNEQFF.

This clonotype was seen more than once but under ten times. This chain joins TRBV20-1 and TRBJ2-5; no clear D gene. Deletions cut 5 bases from V and 4 bases from J, with 17 bases between. The CDR3 is 14 residues long. The germline gives CDR1 DFQATT, CDR2 SNEGSKA (reference sequence). The CDR3 DNA reads TGCAGTGCTTCACTGGGCGTCGTGGGAGAGACCCAGTACTTC. It is translated as CSASLGVVGETQYF.

This clonotype was seen a handful of times. The chain uses TRBV3-1 and TRBJ2-3, with 8 bases that match TRBD1. The CDR3 runs 16 residues. The junction had 10 bases not matched to a gene; V was cut back by 4 bases and J by 4 bases. Germline CDR1 and CDR2: LGHDT and YNNKEL (reference sequence). The CDR3 coding sequence is TGTGCCAGCAGCCCCTGGCAGGGGGCAAGCGCAGATACGCAGTATTTT. It translates to CASSPWQGASADTQYF.

This clonotype was counted many times. One end of the junction does not line up with germline, which may come from a read error. The chain recombines TRBV9 with TRBJ2-3, with 7 nucleotides matching TRBD1. The V gene's germline CDR1 is SGDLS and CDR2 YYNGEE. CDR3 length equals 14 residues. CDR3 residues: CASSPGQPTDTQYF. Here the CDR3 DNA reads TGCGCCAGCAGCCCGGGACAGCCCACAGATACGCAGTATTTT.

The chain is built from TRBV7-3 and TRBJ2-3; D might be TRBD1 or TRBD2, each matching 5 bases. V gave up 5 bases and J gave up 0 bases, with 15 bases separating them. The V gene's germline CDR1 is SGHTA and CDR2 FQGTGA. This CDR3 contains 16 residues. The DNA for the CDR3 is TGTGCCAGCAGCCTAGGACCGGGACGGAGCACAGATACGCAGTATTTT. Its translation is CASSLGPGRSTDTQYF.

On this clonotype: A clone one base away is much larger, so this may be a read error. This rearrangement joins TRBV29-1 to TRBJ2-5, with D possibly TRBD2 on 5 matching bases. The V gene's germline CDR1 is SQVTM and CDR2 ANQGSEA. V was pared by 6 bases and J by 7 bases, with 27 bases between. This CDR3 comprises 16 residues. CDR3 protein: CSVRWGKRPWTGTQYF. The CDR3 bases are TGCAGCGTCCGGTGGGGTAAGCGGCCCTGGACGGGGACCCAGTACTTC.

This sequence joins TRBV27 and TRBJ2-1; D uncertain. Between the trimmed V and J ends, which lost 3 bases and 9 bases, there was a span of 9 bases. The CDR3 consists of 12 residues. The germline gives CDR1 MNHEY, CDR2 SMNVEV (reference sequence). CDR3 amino acids: CASSLSASEQFF. The CDR3 DNA reads as TGTGCCAGCAGTTTGTCGGCGAGTGAGCAGTTCTTC.

Written as DNA, the CDR3 is TGTGCCACCAGCAGTACACCATTCGATCACTATTCACCCCTCCACTTT. Translation: CATSSTPFDHYSPLHF. This chain connects TRBV15 to TRBJ1-6; D is ambiguous. Trimming took off 3 bases at V and 8 bases at J, with 17 bases between the two ends. The CDR3 runs to 16 residues. Germline CDR1 LNHNV, CDR2 YYDKDF (reference sequence).

The rearrangement links TRBV5-1 to TRBJ2-6; D might be TRBD1 (6 bases). This CDR3 spans 14 amino acids. Trimming removed 7 bases from V and 0 bases from J, with 8 bases in between. The germline V gene encodes CDR1 SGHRS and CDR2 YFSETQ. CDR3 sequence reads: CASLDSSGANVLTF. The CDR3 DNA reads as TGCGCCAGCTTGGACAGCTCTGGGGCCAACGTCCTGACTTTC.

This chain links TRBV7-8 with TRBJ2-7; D unresolved. The V end lost 2 bases, the J end lost 3 bases, and 11 bases lay between the germline ends. CDR3 length: 14 residues. Germline lookup yields CDR1 SGHVS and CDR2 FQNEAQ. The CDR3 DNA reads as TGTGCCAGCAGCTTATGGGCAGAGAACTACGAGCAGTACTTC. Amino acid sequence: CASSLWAENYEQYF.

This clonotype was counted only a few times. With a much larger clone just one base away, this may be a read error. The chain has TRBV2 and TRBJ2-4; 10 nucleotides match TRBD1. The J call is doubtful: the DNA matches TRBJ2-7 better. Germline V gene lookup returns CDR1 SNHLY and CDR2 FYNNEI. The CDR3 covers 13 residues. Here the CDR3 reads CASGAGTGAEQYF. In DNA, the CDR3 is TGTGCCAGCGGTGCCGGGACAGGGGCCGAGCAGTACTTC.

The chain has TRBV27 and TRBJ2-1; TRBD2 might be the D (6 bases). Trimming shortened V by 7 bases and J by 3 bases, and 19 bases separated the two germline ends. CDR1 and CDR2 (germline): MNHEY, SMNVEV (reference sequence). The CDR3 sequence is 16 residues long. CDR3 sequence reads: CASTLLAAMGYNEQFF. The DNA of the CDR3 is TGTGCCAGCACCTTACTAGCAGCCATGGGCTACAATGAGCAGTTCTTC.

This clonotype appeared many times. This chain connects TRBV12-3 or TRBV12-4 to TRBJ1-1, with D tentatively TRBD1 (5 bases). Trimming cost V 3 bases and J 4 bases, with 15 bases left between them. This CDR3 is 15 amino acids long. Here the CDR3 DNA reads TGTGCCAGCAGTTTTCTCGGGGGTCGTGGCACTGAAGCTTTCTTT. Translation gives CASSFLGGRGTEAFF.

The genes are TRBV10-3 and TRBJ1-4; TRBD1 aligns across 10 bases. V was pared by 11 bases and J by 6 bases, with 6 bases of the junction left unmatched. This CDR3 has 13 residues. Germline assignment: CDR1 ENHRY and CDR2 SYGVKD. As DNA, the CDR3 is TGTGCCGCCGCCGGGACAGGGGATGAAAAACTGTTTTTT. Translated, it gives CAAAGTGDEKLFF.

In the case of this clonotype: A much larger clone differs from this one at a single base, so this may be a read error. The chain links TRBV20-1 to TRBJ2-5; 7 bases are a match to TRBD2. From germline, CDR1 is DFQATT and CDR2 SNEGSKA (reference sequence). There are 14 residues in the CDR3. The trim removed 0 bases at V and 5 bases at J, leaving 6 bases unmatched. The CDR3 coding sequence is TGCAGTGCTAGAGATTTTGGCGGGGGTGAGACCCAGTACTTC. Encoded protein: CSARDFGGGETQYF.